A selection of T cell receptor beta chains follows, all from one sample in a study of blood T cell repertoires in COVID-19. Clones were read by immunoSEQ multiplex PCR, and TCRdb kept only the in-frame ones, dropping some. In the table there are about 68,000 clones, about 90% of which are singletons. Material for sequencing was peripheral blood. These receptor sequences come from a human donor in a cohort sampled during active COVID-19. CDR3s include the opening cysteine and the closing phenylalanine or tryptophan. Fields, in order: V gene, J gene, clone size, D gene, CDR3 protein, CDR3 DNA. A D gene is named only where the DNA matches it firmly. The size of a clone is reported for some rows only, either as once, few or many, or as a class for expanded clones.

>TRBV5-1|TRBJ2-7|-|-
CASSLWSQGEEYEQYF
TGCGCCAGCAGCTTATGGTCACAGGGTGAGGAATACGAGCAGTACTTC
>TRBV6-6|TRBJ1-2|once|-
CASGSDSYGYTF
TGTGCCAGCGGATCAGACAGCTATGGCTACACCTTC
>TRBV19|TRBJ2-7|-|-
CASPLGPKSYEQYF
TGTGCCAGTCCTCTGGGGCCGAAAAGCTACGAGCAGTACTTC
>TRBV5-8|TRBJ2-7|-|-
CASSFGGALAYEQYF
TGTGCCAGCAGCTTTGGCGGGGCACTGGCCTACGAGCAGTACTTC
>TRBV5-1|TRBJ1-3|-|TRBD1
CASSLTGTGGNGNTIYF
TGCGCCAGCAGCCTTACCGGGACAGGGGGCAATGGAAACACCATATATTTT
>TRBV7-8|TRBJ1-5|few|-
CASSLDPVGNQPQHF
TGTGCCAGCAGCTTAGACCCGGTGGGCAATCAGCCCCAGCATTTT
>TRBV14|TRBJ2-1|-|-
CASSQDRVRQFF
TGTGCCAGCAGCCAAGACAGGGTGAGGCAGTTCTTC
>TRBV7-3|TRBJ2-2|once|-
CASSHPNGVTGELFF
TGTGCCAGCAGCCACCCCAACGGGGTCACCGGGGAGCTGTTTTTT
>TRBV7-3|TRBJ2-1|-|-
CASSSGGREQFF
TGTGCCAGCAGCTCAGGGGGGCGGGAGCAGTTCTTC
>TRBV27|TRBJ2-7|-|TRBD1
CASRMGQGARDHEQYF
TGTGCCAGCAGGATGGGACAGGGCGCACGGGATCACGAGCAGTACTTC
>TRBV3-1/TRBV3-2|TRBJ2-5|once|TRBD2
CASSKNSGGLETQYF
TGTGCCAGCAGCAAAAATAGCGGGGGGCTAGAGACCCAGTACTTC
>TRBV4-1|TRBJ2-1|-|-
CASSQDRGIYEQFF
TGCGCCAGCAGCCAAGATAGGGGAATCTATGAGCAGTTCTTC
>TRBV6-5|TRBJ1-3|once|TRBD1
CASKQGAEGNTIYF
TGTGCCAGTAAACAGGGGGCGGAAGGAAACACCATATATTTT
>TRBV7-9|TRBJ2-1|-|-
CASSSSTRLYNEQFF
TGTGCCAGCAGCTCCTCCACGCGGCTTTACAATGAGCAGTTCTTC
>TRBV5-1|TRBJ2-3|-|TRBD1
CASNGGDRAPDTQYF
TGCGCCAGCAATGGGGGAGACAGGGCCCCAGATACGCAGTATTTT
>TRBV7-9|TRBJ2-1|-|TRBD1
CASSSQGAVLNEQFF
TGTGCCAGCAGCTCACAGGGGGCTGTCTTAAATGAGCAGTTCTTC
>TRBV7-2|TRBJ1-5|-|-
CASSLAGAGSNQPQHF
TGTGCCAGCAGCTTAGCGGGGGCGGGTAGCAATCAGCCCCAGCATTTT
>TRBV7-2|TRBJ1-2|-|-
CASSSRQYYGYTF
TGTGCCAGCAGCTCCAGACAGTACTATGGCTACACCTTC
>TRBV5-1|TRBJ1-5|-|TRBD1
CASSLGQERGEPQHF
TGCGCCAGCAGCTTAGGACAGGAGCGAGGGGAGCCCCAGCATTTT
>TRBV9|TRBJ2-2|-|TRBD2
CASSVEGLAYTGELFF
TGTGCCAGCAGCGTAGAGGGACTAGCGTACACCGGGGAGCTGTTTTTT
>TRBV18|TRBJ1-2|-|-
CASSLRTERLYGYTF
TGTGCCAGCTCCCTTAGGACAGAGCGACTTTATGGCTACACCTTC
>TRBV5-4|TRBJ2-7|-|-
CASSLGTDHSYEQYF
TGTGCCAGCAGCTTGGGGACAGATCATTCCTACGAGCAGTACTTC
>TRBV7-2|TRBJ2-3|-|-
CASSFPTSRRTDTQYF
TGTGCCAGCAGCTTTCCTACGTCCCGCCGCACAGATACGCAGTATTTT
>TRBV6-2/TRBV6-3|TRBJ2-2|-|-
CASSYFGGNTGELFF
TGTGCCAGCAGTTACTTCGGCGGGAACACCGGGGAGCTGTTTTTT
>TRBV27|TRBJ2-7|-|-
CASSLWRFYEQYF
TGTGCCAGCAGTTTGTGGAGATTCTACGAGCAGTACTTC
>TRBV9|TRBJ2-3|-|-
CASSVALATDTQYF
TGTGCCAGCAGCGTAGCTTTAGCGACCGATACGCAGTATTTT
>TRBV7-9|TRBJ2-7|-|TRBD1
CASSFPGQDRGRYF
TGTGCCAGCAGCTTCCCAGGACAGGACAGGGGACGGTACTTC
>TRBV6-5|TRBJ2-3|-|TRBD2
CASRLTSGRVDTQYF
TGTGCCAGCAGGCTGACTAGCGGGAGGGTCGATACGCAGTATTTT
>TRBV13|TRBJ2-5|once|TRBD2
CARSGTSGDQETQYF
TGTGCCAGGAGCGGGACTAGCGGGGACCAAGAGACCCAGTACTTC
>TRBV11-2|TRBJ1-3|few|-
CASSLEQGNTIYF
TGTGCCAGCAGCTTAGAACAGGGAAACACCATATATTTT
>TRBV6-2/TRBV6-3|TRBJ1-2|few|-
CASSYSETATNYGYTF
TGTGCCAGCAGTTATTCGGAGACAGCTACTAACTATGGCTACACCTTC
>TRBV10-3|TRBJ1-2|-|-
CAISDLLSGNWNFYTF
TGTGCCATCAGTGATCTGCTTTCCGGGAACTGGAATTTCTACACCTTC
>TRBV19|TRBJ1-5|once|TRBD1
CASITGGSNQPQHF
TGTGCCAGTATAACAGGGGGGAGCAATCAGCCCCAGCATTTT
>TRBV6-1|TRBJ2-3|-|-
CASSERGPLTDTQYF
TGTGCCAGCAGTGAGCGGGGGCCCCTCACAGATACGCAGTATTTT
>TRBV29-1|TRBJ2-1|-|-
CSVRDNYNEQFF
TGCAGCGTTAGGGACAACTACAATGAGCAGTTCTTC
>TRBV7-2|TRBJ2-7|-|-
CASSLVRAYEQYF
TGTGCCAGCAGCTTAGTGCGGGCCTACGAGCAGTACTTC
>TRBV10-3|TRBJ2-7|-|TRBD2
CAIRRLAGLGEQYF
TGTGCCATCAGAAGACTAGCGGGGTTGGGCGAGCAGTACTTC
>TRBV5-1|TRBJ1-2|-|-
CASSSIRAGNGYTF
TGCGCCAGCAGCTCCATTCGGGCGGGGAACGGCTACACCTTC
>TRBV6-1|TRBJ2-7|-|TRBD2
CASSELGTSGRGVREQYF
TGTGCCAGCAGTGAACTAGGGACTAGCGGGAGGGGGGTCCGGGAGCAGTACTTC
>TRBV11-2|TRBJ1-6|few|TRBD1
CASSIQGSYYNSPLHF
TGTGCCAGCAGCATACAGGGGTCCTACTATAATTCACCCCTCCACTTT
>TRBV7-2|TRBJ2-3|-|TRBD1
CASSLTGGALDTQYF
TGTGCCAGCAGCTTGACAGGGGGCGCATTGGATACGCAGTATTTT
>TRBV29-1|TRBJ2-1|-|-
CSVDPDGQKNEQFF
TGCAGCGTTGACCCCGACGGACAGAAGAATGAGCAGTTCTTC
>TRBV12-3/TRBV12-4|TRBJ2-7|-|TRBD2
CASSPGLAYEQYF
TGTGCCAGCAGTCCCGGACTAGCCTACGAGCAGTACTTC
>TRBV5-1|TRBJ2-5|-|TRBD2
CASRTWGGNQETQYF
TGCGCCAGCCGAACCTGGGGGGGGAACCAAGAGACCCAGTACTTC
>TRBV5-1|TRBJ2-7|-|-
CASSLAFGPAGGEQYF
TGCGCCAGCAGCCTCGCTTTCGGACCGGCAGGAGGGGAGCAGTACTTC
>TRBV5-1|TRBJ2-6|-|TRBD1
CASSLTGGESGANVLTF
TGCGCCAGCAGCTTGACAGGGGGCGAGTCCGGGGCCAACGTCCTGACTTTC